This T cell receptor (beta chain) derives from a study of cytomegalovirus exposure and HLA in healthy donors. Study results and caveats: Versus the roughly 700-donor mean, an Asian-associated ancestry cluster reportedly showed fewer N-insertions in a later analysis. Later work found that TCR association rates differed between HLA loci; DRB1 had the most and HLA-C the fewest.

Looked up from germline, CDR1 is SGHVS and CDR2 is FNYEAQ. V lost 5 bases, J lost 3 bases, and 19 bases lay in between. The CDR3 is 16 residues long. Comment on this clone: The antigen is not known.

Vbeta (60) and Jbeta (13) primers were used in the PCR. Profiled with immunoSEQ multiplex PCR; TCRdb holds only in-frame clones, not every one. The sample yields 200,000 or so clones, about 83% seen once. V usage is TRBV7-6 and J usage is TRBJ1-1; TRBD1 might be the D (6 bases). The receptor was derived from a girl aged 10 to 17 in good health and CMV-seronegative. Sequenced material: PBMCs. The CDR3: CASSEWTATTDTEAFF. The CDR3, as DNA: TGTGCCAGCAGCGAATGGACAGCTACGACGGACACTGAAGCTTTCTTT.